Listed below are T cell receptor beta chains from one sample, sequenced in a study of shared clonotypes between healthy human individuals. Assay: immunoSEQ multiplex PCR; the TCRdb copy retains only in-frame clones and omits some. Of about 1 million clones listed, 65% to 75% were seen once; the top ten hold around 1.4%. The sequenced sample consisted of memory CD4+ T cells sorted from blood. Receptor source: a young man in good health. Both conserved end residues are part of each CDR3. A D gene is named only where the DNA matches it firmly. Size tells how often a clone was seen (once, few, many) or the class of an expanded clone, and some rows leave it out.

CDR3aa,CDR3nt,abundance,d_gene,v_gene,j_gene
CASAGTGGGKYVEQYF,TGTGCCAGTGCCGGGACAGGGGGAGGCAAATATGTCGAGCAGTACTTC,.,TRBD1,TRBV19,TRBJ2-7
CASSLSRGLEGDEQYF,TGTGCCAGCAGTTTATCGAGGGGACTAGAGGGCGACGAGCAGTACTTC,.,TRBD2,TRBV27,TRBJ2-7
CASSPLQGEGAFF,TGTGCCAGCTCACCACTACAAGGGGAGGGAGCTTTCTTT,few,.,TRBV18,TRBJ1-1
CASSESGQTETQYF,TGCGCCAGCAGTGAGTCCGGTCAGACCGAGACCCAGTACTTC,once,.,TRBV10-1,TRBJ2-5
CASSIQQTGELFF,TGTGCCAGCAGTATACAGCAAACCGGGGAGCTGTTTTTT,few,.,TRBV6-6,TRBJ2-2
CASSESWTSGGNEQFF,TGTGCCAGCAGTGAATCGTGGACTAGCGGGGGCAATGAGCAGTTCTTC,.,TRBD2,TRBV25-1,TRBJ2-1
CASSESGAGVGEQYF,TGCGCCAGCAGTGAGTCGGGAGCGGGAGTCGGCGAGCAGTACTTC,few,TRBD2,TRBV10-2,TRBJ2-7
CASSSLTPASGNRNNEQFF,TGTGCCAGCAGCTCCTTAACGCCGGCTAGCGGCAACCGGAACAATGAGCAGTTCTTC,.,TRBD2,TRBV7-8,TRBJ2-1
CASTDGIEGYTF,TGTGCCAGCACCGATGGGATAGAGGGTTACACCTTC,few,.,TRBV6-5,TRBJ1-2
CASSTGHGASYEQYF,TGTGCCAGCAGCACCGGCCACGGGGCCTCCTACGAGCAGTACTTC,.,.,TRBV5-6,TRBJ2-7
CAFPRPWTGGVFTGELFF,TGTGCCTTCCCACGACCATGGACAGGGGGTGTATTTACCGGGGAGCTGTTTTTT,.,TRBD1,TRBV30,TRBJ2-2
CASSPTLNTEAFF,TGTGCCAGCTCACCAACGCTGAACACTGAAGCTTTCTTT,.,.,TRBV18,TRBJ1-1
CASSYGALNTGELFF,TGTGCCAGCAGTTACGGGGCCTTAAACACCGGGGAGCTGTTTTTT,.,.,TRBV6-5,TRBJ2-2
CASSLVANTGELFF,TGCGCCAGCAGCTTGGTGGCGAACACCGGGGAGCTGTTTTTT,once,.,TRBV5-1,TRBJ2-2
CASSLEGAYEKLFF,TGCGCCAGCAGCTTGGAAGGGGCGTATGAAAAACTGTTTTTT,.,.,TRBV5-1,TRBJ1-4
CASSTRAGELFF,TGTGCCAGCAGCACTCGGGCGGGGGAGCTGTTTTTT,few,.,TRBV11-2,TRBJ2-2
CASSFRTSGTYEQYF,TGTGCCAGCAGTTTTCGGACTAGCGGTACCTACGAGCAGTACTTC,.,TRBD2,TRBV7-2,TRBJ2-7
CASSSPSGNEQFF,TGTGCCAGCAGCTCCCCCTCGGGCAATGAGCAGTTCTTC,.,.,TRBV7-2,TRBJ2-1
CASSPGTSYSSYEQYF,TGTGCCAGCAGTCCTGGGACTAGCTATAGCTCCTACGAGCAGTACTTC,.,TRBD2,TRBV27,TRBJ2-7
CASSPGRGRSYEQYF,TGTGCCAGCAGTCCCGGGAGGGGGCGCAGCTACGAGCAGTACTTC,.,.,TRBV28,TRBJ2-7
CASSIDPTRVLHF,TGTGCCAGTAGTATAGACCCTACCAGGGTCCTCCACTTT,.,.,TRBV19,TRBJ1-6
CATSRDLGGQINEKLFF,TGTGCCACCAGCAGAGATCTAGGAGGGCAGATTAATGAAAAACTGTTTTTT,.,.,TRBV15,TRBJ1-4
CASSQELTLSEQFF,TGCGCCAGCAGCCAAGAATTAACTCTTTCTGAGCAGTTCTTC,.,.,TRBV4-3,TRBJ2-1
CASSPAGGRVGTDTQYF,TGTGCCAGCAGCCCCGCGGGAGGCAGGGTTGGGACAGATACGCAGTATTTT,.,TRBD2,TRBV11-2,TRBJ2-3
CASSEDVRAGAEAFF,TGTGCCAGCAGTGAGGACGTTAGGGCAGGTGCTGAAGCTTTCTTT,.,.,TRBV6-1,TRBJ1-1
CARTGTGNTGELFF,TGTGCCCGCACCGGGACAGGGAACACCGGGGAGCTGTTTTTT,few,TRBD1,TRBV30,TRBJ2-2
CASSESDRGAFF,TGCGCCAGCAGTGAATCGGACAGGGGGGCTTTCTTT,.,TRBD1,TRBV10-2,TRBJ1-1
CASSVVGSGSILNEQFF,TGTGCCAGCAGCGTAGTTGGTAGCGGGAGCATTTTAAATGAGCAGTTCTTC,few,TRBD2,TRBV9,TRBJ2-1
CASSRSGSNSYEQYF,TGTGCCAGCAGCCGTAGCGGGAGTAACTCCTACGAGCAGTACTTC,.,TRBD2,TRBV13,TRBJ2-7
CASSMTGAAPQYF,TGTGCCAGTAGTATGACAGGGGCGGCTCCGCAGTATTTT,.,TRBD1,TRBV19,TRBJ2-3
CASSVGGGLREQYF,TGTGCCAGCAGTGTCGGGGGTGGACTACGCGAGCAGTACTTC,.,.,TRBV6-6,TRBJ2-7
CASSQDQLAGTEQFF,TGCGCCAGCAGCCAAGATCAACTAGCGGGAACTGAGCAGTTCTTC,.,TRBD2,TRBV4-3,TRBJ2-1
CASSTTGAQPQHF,TGTGCCAGCAGTACAACAGGGGCTCAGCCCCAGCATTTT,.,TRBD1,TRBV6-1,TRBJ1-5
CASSPPSDQPQHF,TGTGCCAGCAGCCCGCCCAGTGATCAGCCCCAGCATTTT,.,.,TRBV11-3,TRBJ1-5
CASSLGYGEQFF,TGTGCCAGCAGCTTAGGGTACGGGGAGCAGTTCTTC,.,.,TRBV7-9,TRBJ2-1
CASSTPGTASYEQYF,TGTGCCAGCAGCACACCCGGGACGGCATCCTACGAGCAGTACTTC,.,.,TRBV11-2,TRBJ2-7
CASSPSGTVSYEQYF,TGTGCCAGCTCACCATCGGGGACAGTCTCCTACGAGCAGTACTTC,many,TRBD1,TRBV18,TRBJ2-7
CASKPAYSYEQYF,TGTGCCAGCAAGCCGGCCTACTCCTACGAGCAGTACTTC,.,.,TRBV2,TRBJ2-7
CAWSVLGQPNYGYTF,TGTGCCTGGAGTGTACTCGGGCAGCCTAACTATGGCTACACCTTC,.,.,TRBV30,TRBJ1-2
CAWSDRGGSQPQHF,TGTGCCTGGAGTGACAGGGGAGGTAGTCAGCCCCAGCATTTT,.,TRBD1,TRBV30,TRBJ1-5
CASSLDSIGYNEQFF,TGCGCCAGCAGCTTGGACTCCATAGGGTACAATGAGCAGTTCTTC,few,.,TRBV5-1,TRBJ2-1
CASRNSLHGYTF,TGTGCCAGTAGAAACAGTCTACATGGCTACACCTTC,.,.,TRBV19,TRBJ1-2
CAIRVSTKNTGELFF,TGTGCCATCAGGGTGTCAACAAAGAACACCGGGGAGCTGTTTTTT,.,.,TRBV10-3,TRBJ2-2
CATKTIAGDPGELFF,TGCGCCACCAAAACTATAGCGGGAGACCCCGGGGAGCTGTTTTTT,.,TRBD2,TRBV5-1,TRBJ2-2
CASTNAGQGYGYTF,TGTGCCAGCACCAACGCAGGACAGGGCTATGGCTACACCTTC,.,TRBD1,TRBV6-5,TRBJ1-2
CASSLEGHGGATQYF,TGTGCCAGCAGCTTAGAGGGACACGGCGGGGCGACCCAGTACTTC,.,.,TRBV7-9,TRBJ2-5
CASSPQSGGVLAEKLFF,TGTGCCAGCTCACCACAATCAGGGGGGGTTTTGGCGGAAAAACTGTTTTTT,.,TRBD1,TRBV18,TRBJ1-4
CASSKFRGWTEAFF,TGTGCCAGCAGCAAATTCAGGGGCTGGACTGAAGCTTTCTTT,.,.,TRBV21-1,TRBJ1-1
CASSLRWLAGEETQYF,TGTGCTAGCAGCTTGAGGTGGCTAGCGGGGGAAGAGACCCAGTACTTC,.,TRBD2,TRBV7-7,TRBJ2-5
CAWQRGTDTQYF,TGTGCCTGGCAAAGGGGCACAGATACGCAGTATTTT,.,.,TRBV5-4,TRBJ2-3
CASSLGGTNTEAFF,TGTGCCAGCAGCTTAGGTGGGACGAACACTGAAGCTTTCTTT,.,.,TRBV7-2,TRBJ1-1
CSVVRDMNTEAFF,TGCAGCGTAGTGAGGGATATGAACACTGAAGCTTTCTTT,few,.,TRBV29-1,TRBJ1-1
CASSLEQGFGFGNQPQHF,TGTGCCAGCAGCTTAGAACAGGGTTTTGGGTTCGGCAATCAGCCCCAGCATTTT,.,.,TRBV7-9,TRBJ1-5
CASSLRGGRYEQYF,TGTGCCAGCAGCCTAAGAGGTGGAAGGTACGAGCAGTACTTC,.,.,TRBV6-1,TRBJ2-7
CASSHGGGELFF,TGTGCCAGCAGCCACGGCGGCGGGGAGCTGTTTTTT,.,.,TRBV7-9,TRBJ2-2
CASSAASGGVNEQFF,TGTGCCAGCAGCGCCGCTAGCGGGGGGGTAAATGAGCAGTTCTTC,.,TRBD2,TRBV2,TRBJ2-1
CASVDRAWPNYGYTF,TGTGCCAGCGTGGACAGGGCTTGGCCTAACTATGGCTACACCTTC,many,TRBD1,TRBV7-3,TRBJ1-2
CASSLNRLNTQYF,TGTGCCAGCTCACTTAACAGACTTAATACGCAGTATTTT,.,.,TRBV18,TRBJ2-3
CAISTPWGTDTQYF,TGTGCCATCAGCACACCATGGGGTACTGATACGCAGTATTTT,.,.,TRBV10-3,TRBJ2-3